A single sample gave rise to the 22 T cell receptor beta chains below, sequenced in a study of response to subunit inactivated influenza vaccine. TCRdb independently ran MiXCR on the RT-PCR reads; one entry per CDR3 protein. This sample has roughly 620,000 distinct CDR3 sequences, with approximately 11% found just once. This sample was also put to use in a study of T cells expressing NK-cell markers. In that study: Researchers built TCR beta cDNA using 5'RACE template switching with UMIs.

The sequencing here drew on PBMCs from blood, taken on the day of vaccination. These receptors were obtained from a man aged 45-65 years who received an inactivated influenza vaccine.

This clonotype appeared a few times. As DNA, the CDR3 is TGCAGTGCAAACTCCGGCCTAGCGGGAAGTAATGAGCAGTTCTTC. This sequence encodes CSANSGLAGSNEQFF. The rearrangement links TRBV20-1 to TRBJ2-1; 9 nucleotides align to TRBD2. The CDR3 consists of 15 residues. Germline lookup yields CDR1 DFQATT and CDR2 SNEGSKA (reference sequence). V lost 6 bases to trimming and J lost 7 bases; unmatched junction nucleotides: 13.

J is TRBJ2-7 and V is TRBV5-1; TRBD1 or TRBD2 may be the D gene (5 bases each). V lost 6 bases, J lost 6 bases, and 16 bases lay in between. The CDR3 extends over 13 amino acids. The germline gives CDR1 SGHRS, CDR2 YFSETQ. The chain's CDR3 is CASKLDLGTEQYF. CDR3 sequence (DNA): TGCGCCAGCAAATTGGATCTGGGGACCGAGCAGTACTTC. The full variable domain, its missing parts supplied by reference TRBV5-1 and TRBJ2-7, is KAGVTQTPRYLIKTRGQQVTLSCSPISGHRSVSWYQQTPGQGLQFLFEYFSETQRNKGNFPGRFSGRQFSNSRSEMNVSTLELGDSALYLCASKLDLGTEQYFGPGTRLTVT.

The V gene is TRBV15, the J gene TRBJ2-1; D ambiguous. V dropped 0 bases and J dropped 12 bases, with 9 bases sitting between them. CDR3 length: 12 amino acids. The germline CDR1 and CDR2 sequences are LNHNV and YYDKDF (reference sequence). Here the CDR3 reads CATSREPKGQFF. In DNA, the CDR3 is TGTGCCACCAGCAGAGAGCCTAAGGGGCAGTTCTTC. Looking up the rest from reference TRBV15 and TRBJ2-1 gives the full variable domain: DAMVIQNPRYQVTQFGKPVTLSCSQTLNHNVMYWYQQKSSQAPKLLFHYYDKDFNNEADTPDNFQSRRPNTSFCFLDIRSPGLGDTAMYLCATSREPKGQFFGPGTRLTVL.

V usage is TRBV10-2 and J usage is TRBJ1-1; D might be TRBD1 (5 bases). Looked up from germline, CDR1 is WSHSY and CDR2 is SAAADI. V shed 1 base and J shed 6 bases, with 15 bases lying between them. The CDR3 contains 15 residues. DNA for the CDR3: TGCGCCAGCAGTGAGTTCGGTGGGGGGTGGCCTGAAGCTTTCTTT. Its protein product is CASSEFGGGWPEAFF.

For the CDR3, the DNA is TGCAGCGGGCTGGTGGATACGCAGTATTTT. Amino acid sequence: CSGLVDTQYF. The chain links TRBV29-1 to TRBJ2-3; D gene unclear. V lost 7 bases and J 6 bases, leaving 8 bases between the germline ends. The germline gives CDR1 SQVTM, CDR2 ANQGSEA. The CDR3 consists of 10 residues.

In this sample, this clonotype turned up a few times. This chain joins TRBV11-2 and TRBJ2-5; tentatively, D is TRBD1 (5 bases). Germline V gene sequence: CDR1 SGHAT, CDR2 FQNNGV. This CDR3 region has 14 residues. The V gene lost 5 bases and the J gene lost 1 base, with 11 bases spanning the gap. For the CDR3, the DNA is TGTGCCAGCAGCCCTAGGGGTTTCCAAGAGACCCAGTACTTC. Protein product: CASSPRGFQETQYF.

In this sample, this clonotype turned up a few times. The CDR3, as DNA: TGCGCCAGCCCGCTACCGCGGGCACCCAATGAGCAGTTCTTC. Translation: CASPLPRAPNEQFF. The V and J genes are TRBV10-1 and TRBJ2-1; D perhaps matches TRBD2 (5 bases). Germline V gives CDR1 WNHNN, CDR2 SYGVQD (reference sequence). Trimming shortened V by 8 bases and J by 6 bases, and 17 bases separated the two germline ends. The CDR3 spans 14 residues.

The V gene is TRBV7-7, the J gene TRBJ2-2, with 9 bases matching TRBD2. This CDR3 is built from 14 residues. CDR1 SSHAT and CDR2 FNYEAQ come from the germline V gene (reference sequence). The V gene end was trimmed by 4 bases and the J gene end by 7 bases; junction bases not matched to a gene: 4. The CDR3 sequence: CASSYAGGNGELFF. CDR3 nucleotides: TGTGCCAGCAGCTACGCGGGGGGGAACGGGGAGCTGTTTTTT.

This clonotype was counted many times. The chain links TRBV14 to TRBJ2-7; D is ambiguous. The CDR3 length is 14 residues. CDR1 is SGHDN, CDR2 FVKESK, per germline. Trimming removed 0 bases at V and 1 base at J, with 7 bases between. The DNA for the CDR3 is TGTGCCAGCAGCCAAGAGGTTGGATCCTACGAGCAGTACTTC. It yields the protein CASSQEVGSYEQYF.

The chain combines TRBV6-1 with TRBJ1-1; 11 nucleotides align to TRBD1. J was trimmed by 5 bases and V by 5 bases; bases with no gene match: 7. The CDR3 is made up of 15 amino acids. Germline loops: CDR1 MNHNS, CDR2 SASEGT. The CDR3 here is CASSPGTGGVTEAFF. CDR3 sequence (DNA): TGTGCCAGCAGTCCCGGGACAGGGGGGGTGACTGAAGCTTTCTTT.

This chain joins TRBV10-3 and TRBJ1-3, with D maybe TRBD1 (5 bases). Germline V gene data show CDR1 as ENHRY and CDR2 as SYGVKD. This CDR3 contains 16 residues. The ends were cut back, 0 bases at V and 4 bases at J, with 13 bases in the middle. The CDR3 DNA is TGTGCCATCAGTGAGTCCCAGGGAAGGTTCGGAAACACCATATATTTT. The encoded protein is CAISESQGRFGNTIYF.

The CDR3 region is CASSFPPATDTQYF. The CDR3 nucleotides are TGTGCCAGCAGCTTCCCCCCAGCGACAGATACGCAGTATTTT. The chain uses TRBV7-2 and TRBJ2-3, with unresolved D. V was pared by 3 bases and J by 3 bases, with 10 bases between. The length of the CDR3 is 14 residues. Per germline, CDR1 SGHTA and CDR2 FQGNSA.

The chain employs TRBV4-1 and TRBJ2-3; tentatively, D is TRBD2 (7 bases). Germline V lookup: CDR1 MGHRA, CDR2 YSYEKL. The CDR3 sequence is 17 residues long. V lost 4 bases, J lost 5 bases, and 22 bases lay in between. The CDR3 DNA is TGCGCCAGCAGCCGTTCAGGGGCGGGGGAGCTGAGAGATACGCAGTATTTT. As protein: CASSRSGAGELRDTQYF.

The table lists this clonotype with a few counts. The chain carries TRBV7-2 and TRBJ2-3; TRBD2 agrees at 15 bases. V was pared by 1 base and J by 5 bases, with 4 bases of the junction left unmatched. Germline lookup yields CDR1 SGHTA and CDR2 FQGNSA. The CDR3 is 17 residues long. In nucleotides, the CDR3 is TGTGCCAGCAGCTTAGGGACTAGCGGGGGGGCAGAAGATACGCAGTATTTT. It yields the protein CASSLGTSGGAEDTQYF.

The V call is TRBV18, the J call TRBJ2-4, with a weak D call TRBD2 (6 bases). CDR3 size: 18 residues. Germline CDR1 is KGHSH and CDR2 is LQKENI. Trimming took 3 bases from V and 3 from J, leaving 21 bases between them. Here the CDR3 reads CASSPLRDWGVGKNIQYF. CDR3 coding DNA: TGTGCCAGCTCACCCCTCAGGGACTGGGGAGTTGGCAAAAACATTCAGTACTTC.

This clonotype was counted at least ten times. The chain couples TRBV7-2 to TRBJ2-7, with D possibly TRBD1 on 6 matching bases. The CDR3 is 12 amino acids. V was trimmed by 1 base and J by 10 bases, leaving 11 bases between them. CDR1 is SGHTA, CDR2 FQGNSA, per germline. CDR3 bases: TGTGCCAGCAGCTTAGATAGGGGGAGTCAGTACTTC. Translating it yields CASSLDRGSQYF.

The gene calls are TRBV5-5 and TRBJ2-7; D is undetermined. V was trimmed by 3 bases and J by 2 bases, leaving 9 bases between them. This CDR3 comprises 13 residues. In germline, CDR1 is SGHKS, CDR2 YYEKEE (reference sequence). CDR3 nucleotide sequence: TGTGCCAGCAGCTCGACGGTTACCTACGAGCAGTACTTC. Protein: CASSSTVTYEQYF. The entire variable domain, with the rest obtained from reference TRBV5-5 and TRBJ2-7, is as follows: DAGVTQSPTHLIKTRGQQVTLRCSPISGHKSVSWYQQVLGQGPQFIFQYYEKEERGRGNFPDRFSARQFPNYSSELNVNALLLGDSALYLCASSSTVTYEQYFGPGTRLTVT.

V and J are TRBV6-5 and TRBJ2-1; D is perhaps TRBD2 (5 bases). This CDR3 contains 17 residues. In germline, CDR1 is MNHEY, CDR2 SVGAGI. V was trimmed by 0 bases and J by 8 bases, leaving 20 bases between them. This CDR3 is CASSYSNSLEDRDEQFF. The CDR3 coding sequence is TGTGCCAGCAGTTACTCCAATTCCCTGGAGGACCGCGATGAGCAGTTCTTC.

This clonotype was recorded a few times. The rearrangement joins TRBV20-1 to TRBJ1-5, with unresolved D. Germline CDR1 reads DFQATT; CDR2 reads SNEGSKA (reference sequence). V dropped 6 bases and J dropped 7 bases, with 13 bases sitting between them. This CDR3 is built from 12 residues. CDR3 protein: CSAQDGRQPQHF. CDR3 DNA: TGCAGTGCACAAGACGGACGCCAGCCCCAGCATTTT.

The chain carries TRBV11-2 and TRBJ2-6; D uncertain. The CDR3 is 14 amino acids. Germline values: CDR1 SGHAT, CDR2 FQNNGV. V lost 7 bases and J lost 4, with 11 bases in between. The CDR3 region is CASTEKAGANVLTF. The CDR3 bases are TGTGCCAGCACTGAGAAGGCCGGGGCCAACGTCCTGACTTTC.

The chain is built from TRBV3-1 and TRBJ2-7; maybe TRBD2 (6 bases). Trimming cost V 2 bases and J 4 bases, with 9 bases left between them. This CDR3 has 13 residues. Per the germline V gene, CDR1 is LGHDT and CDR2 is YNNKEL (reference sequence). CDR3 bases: TGTGCCAGCAGCCAAATCGGGGGATACGAGCAGTACTTC. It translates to CASSQIGGYEQYF.

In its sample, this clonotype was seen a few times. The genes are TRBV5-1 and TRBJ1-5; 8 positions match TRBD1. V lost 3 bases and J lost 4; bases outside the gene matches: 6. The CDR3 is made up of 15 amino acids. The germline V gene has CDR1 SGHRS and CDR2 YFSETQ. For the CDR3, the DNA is TGCGCCAGCAGCTGGTCAGGACAGGGTAATCAGCCCCAGCATTTT. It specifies CASSWSGQGNQPQHF.